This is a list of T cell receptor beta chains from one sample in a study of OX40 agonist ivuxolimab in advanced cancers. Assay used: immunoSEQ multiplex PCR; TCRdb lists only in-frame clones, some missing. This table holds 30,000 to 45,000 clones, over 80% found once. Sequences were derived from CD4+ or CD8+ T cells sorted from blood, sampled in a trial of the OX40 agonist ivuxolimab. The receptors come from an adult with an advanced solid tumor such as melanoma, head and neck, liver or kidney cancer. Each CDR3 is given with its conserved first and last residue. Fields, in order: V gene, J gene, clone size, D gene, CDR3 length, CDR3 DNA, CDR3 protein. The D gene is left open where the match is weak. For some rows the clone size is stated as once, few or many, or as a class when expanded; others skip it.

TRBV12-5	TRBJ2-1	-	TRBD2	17	TGTGCTAGTGGCTTCCGACTAGCGGGAACCCACTACAATGAGCAGTTCTTC	CASGFRLAGTHYNEQFF
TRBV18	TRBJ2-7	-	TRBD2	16	TGTGCCAGCTCACCACCGGTAACTAGCGGCGTGTACGAGCAGTACTTC	CASSPPVTSGVYEQYF
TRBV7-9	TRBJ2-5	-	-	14	TGTGCCAGCAGCTTAGGGGGGGCCGGGGAGACCCAGTACTTC	CASSLGGAGETQYF
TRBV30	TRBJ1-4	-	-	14	TGTGCCTGGAGTGTCGGACCCACCGATGAAAAACTGTTTTTT	CAWSVGPTDEKLFF
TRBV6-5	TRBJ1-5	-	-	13	TGTGCCAGCAGTTCGGGCTTTGATCAGCCCCAGCATTTT	CASSSGFDQPQHF
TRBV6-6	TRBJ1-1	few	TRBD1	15	TGTGCCAGCAGTTACACGGACAGGGTGAACACTGAAGCTTTCTTT	CASSYTDRVNTEAFF
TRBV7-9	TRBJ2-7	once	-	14	TGTGCCAGCAGCTCGAAGTCGGGCTCTTGGGAGCAGTACTTC	CASSSKSGSWEQYF
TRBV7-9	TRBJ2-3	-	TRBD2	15	TGTGCCAGCAGACTACTAGCGGGGGGGTCAGATACGCAGTATTTT	CASRLLAGGSDTQYF
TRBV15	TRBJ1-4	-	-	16	TGTGCCACCAGCAGGGGGGCGGGGGTCTCTAATGAAAAACTGTTTTTT	CATSRGAGVSNEKLFF
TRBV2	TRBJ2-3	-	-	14	TGTGCCAGCAGATCCAATGGAGGTGCAGATACGCAGTATTTT	CASRSNGGADTQYF
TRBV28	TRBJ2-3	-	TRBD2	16	TGTGCCAGCAGTTTACTACTAGCGGGAGGGCCGGATACGCAGTATTTT	CASSLLLAGGPDTQYF
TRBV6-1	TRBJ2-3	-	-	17	TGTGCCAGCAGTGAAGAACGGGGGGCTTCGGGCACAGATACGCAGTATTTT	CASSEERGASGTDTQYF
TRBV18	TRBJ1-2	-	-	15	TGTGCCAGCTCACCACCGGACAGATCTAACTATGGCTACACCTTC	CASSPPDRSNYGYTF
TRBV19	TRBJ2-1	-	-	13	TGTGCCAGTAGTAAGACTCATAGGAATGAGCAGTTCTTC	CASSKTHRNEQFF
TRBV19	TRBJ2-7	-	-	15	TGTGCCAGTAGTATATTCGGCAGGGGTAAATACGAGCAGTACTTC	CASSIFGRGKYEQYF
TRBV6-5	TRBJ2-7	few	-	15	TGTGCCAGCAGTCCCGCACTAGCAGGGCTCAACGAGCAGTACTTC	CASSPALAGLNEQYF
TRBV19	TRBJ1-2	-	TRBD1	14	TGTGCCAGTAGTGGGACAGGGGCTAACTATGGCTACACCTTC	CASSGTGANYGYTF
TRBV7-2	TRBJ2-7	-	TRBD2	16	TGTGCCAGCAGCCCAACCGCCCTAGCGGGGGGGCGGGAGCAGTACTTC	CASSPTALAGGREQYF
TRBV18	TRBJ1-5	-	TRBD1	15	TGTGCCAGCTCCCTCGACAGGGTAGGGAATCAGCCCCAGCATTTT	CASSLDRVGNQPQHF
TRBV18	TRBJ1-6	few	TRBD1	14	TGTGCCAGCTCACCACCAGGGGGCAGTTCACCCCTCCACTTT	CASSPPGGSSPLHF
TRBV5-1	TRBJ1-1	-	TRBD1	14	TGCGCCAGCAGCTTGGGACAGGGATACACTGAAGCTTTCTTT	CASSLGQGYTEAFF
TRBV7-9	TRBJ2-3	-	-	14	TGTGCCAGCAGCTTTTTGTCTCAGGGAGATACGCAGTATTTT	CASSFLSQGDTQYF
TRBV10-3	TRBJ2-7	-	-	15	TGTGCCATCAGTGAGTCGTGGGACATCAGCTACGAGCAGTACTTC	CAISESWDISYEQYF